Below are 5 T cell receptor beta chains sequenced from a single sample in a study of T-cell reconstitution after alpha-beta-depleted transplantation in children. Library preparation (for TCRbeta) was performed with unique molecular identifiers. TCRdb re-called the PCR reads with MiXCR, one entry per CDR3 protein. The sample consists of about 300,000 distinct CDR3 sequences, roughly a tenth of them appearing once. The material was PBMCs, obtained before TCRalphabeta/CD19-depleted stem cell transplant. The source of these receptors is a boy younger than two with acute myeloid leukemia, due to receive a stem cell transplant.

This clonotype was picked up many times. The chain uses TRBV20-1 and TRBJ1-4; 9 nucleotides agree with TRBD1. Trimming removed 3 bases from V and 10 bases from J; junction bases left unmatched: 9. Germline V CDR1 and CDR2: DFQATT, SNEGSKA (reference sequence). This CDR3 has 14 residues. CDR3 DNA: TGCAGTGCTAGTGAACAGGGGGCGTGGGGAAAACTGTTTTTT. Translated, it gives CSASEQGAWGKLFF.

This clonotype has more than one count but fewer than ten. J is TRBJ2-7 and V is TRBV7-9; 8 bases agree with TRBD1. CDR1 is SEHNR, CDR2 FQNEAQ, per germline (reference sequence). The CDR3 consists of 15 residues. The V and J ends lost 5 bases and 1 base, in that order; junction bases with no gene match: 7. CDR3: CASSGKDRASYEQYF. The CDR3, as DNA: TGTGCCAGCAGCGGAAAGGACAGGGCATCCTACGAGCAGTACTTC.

In this sample, this clonotype turned up many times. The chain couples TRBV12-3 or TRBV12-4 to TRBJ2-7; TRBD2 matches at 7 bases. CDR3 length equals 16 residues. Trimming at V came to 3 bases and at J to 7 bases, leaving 15 bases not matched to a gene. This CDR3 reads CASSFLAGTTGREQYF. As DNA, the CDR3 is TGTGCCAGCAGTTTCTTAGCCGGGACTACCGGTCGTGAGCAGTACTTC.

The chain combines TRBV20-1 with TRBJ2-1; 11 bases match TRBD2. The CDR3 is 15 residues long. Germline values: CDR1 DFQATT, CDR2 SNEGSKA (reference sequence). After removal of 3 bases from V and 6 bases from J, the junction contained 7 bases not matched to a gene. CDR3 nucleotides: TGCAGTGCTAGGCGGCTAGCGGGGGGCCCCAATGAGCAGTTCTTC. This encodes CSARRLAGGPNEQFF.

On this clonotype itself: Just one base apart from a much larger clone, this may be a read error. Since no conserved phenylalanine or tryptophan closes the CDR3, a read error is the likely cause. CDR3 amino acids: CAISAGTGAPGQFS. CDR3 in DNA: TGTGCCATCAGTGCCGGGACAGGGGCCCCAGGGCAGTTCTCC. The rearrangement uses TRBV10-3 and TRBJ2-1, with TRBD1 matching 10 bases. The CDR3 sequence is 14 residues long. Germline assignment: CDR1 ENHRY and CDR2 SYGVKD. J gave up 12 bases and V 4 bases, and 9 bases lay outside the gene matches.